These 26 T cell receptor beta chains came from one sample sequenced in a study of blood T cell repertoires in COVID-19. The protocol was immunoSEQ multiplex PCR, while the TCRdb copy is restricted to in-frame clones and leaves out a portion. The sample consists of roughly 200,000 clones, approximately 85% of them appearing once. The sample was PBMCs or T cells enriched from blood (not recorded which). Receptor source: a man in his forties who had recovered from COVID-19.

The chain carries TRBV6-4 and TRBJ1-1; maybe TRBD1 (6 bases). This CDR3 region has 13 residues. From germline, CDR1 is MRHNA and CDR2 SNTAGT. Between the trimmed V and J ends, which lost 5 bases and 4 bases, there was a span of 11 bases. The CDR3 is CASSPQGGTEAFF. CDR3 coding DNA: TGTGCCAGCAGTCCACAGGGCGGCACTGAAGCTTTCTTT.

This rearrangement joins TRBV7-3 to TRBJ1-2, with TRBD1 identical over 10 bases. Germline lookup yields CDR1 SGHTA and CDR2 FQGTGA. The CDR3 runs to 17 residues. V lost 5 bases and J lost 6; bases outside the gene matches: 15. The CDR3 coding sequence is TGTGCCAGCAGCCCAACCGGGACAGGGGCCACTGAGGATGGCTACACCTTC. Protein sequence: CASSPTGTGATEDGYTF.

The V and J genes are TRBV7-9 and TRBJ2-7; D is possibly TRBD2 (6 bases). Germline CDR1 reads SEHNR; CDR2 reads FQNEAQ (reference sequence). This CDR3 has 14 residues. The ends were cut back, 5 bases at V and 6 bases at J, with 17 bases in the middle. This CDR3 is CASSRKLGGGEQYF. DNA of the CDR3: TGTGCCAGCAGCCGTAAGCTGGGGGGAGGCGAGCAGTACTTC.

The V and J genes are TRBV30 and TRBJ1-2, with D tentatively TRBD1 (6 bases). The germline V and J ends were trimmed by 4 bases and 0 bases, with 9 bases remaining between them. Germline V gives CDR1 GTSNPN, CDR2 SVGIG (reference sequence). The length of the CDR3 is 13 residues. CDR3 residues: CAWKQGPNYGYTF. In DNA form, the CDR3 reads TGTGCCTGGAAACAGGGTCCTAACTATGGCTACACCTTC.

The chain has TRBV19 and TRBJ1-5; a possible D gene is TRBD1 (5 bases). Trimming pared 5 bases from V and 2 bases from J, leaving 13 bases between. The germline gives CDR1 LNHDA, CDR2 SQIVND (reference sequence). CDR3 length: 15 amino acids. CDR3 nucleotide sequence: TGTGCCAGTAGTCTGGGCCCGGGGGGCAATCAGCCCCAGCATTTT. Protein: CASSLGPGGNQPQHF. The whole variable domain, remainder taken from reference TRBV19 and TRBJ1-5, is DGGITQSPKYLFRKEGQNVTLSCEQNLNHDAMYWYRQDPGQGLRLIYYSQIVNDFQKGDIAEGYSVSREKKESFPLTVTSAQKNPTAFYLCASSLGPGGNQPQHFGDGTRLSIL.

This chain connects TRBV28 to TRBJ1-2; possibly TRBD1 for D (5 bases). The CDR3 totals 15 residues. Germline values: CDR1 MDHEN, CDR2 SYDVKM. The V and J ends lost 5 bases and 4 bases respectively, with 17 bases between them. The CDR3 DNA sequence: TGTGCCAGCAGTCTACCTACAGGTTTGGGCTATGGCTACACCTTC. Protein product: CASSLPTGLGYGYTF.

The rearrangement joins TRBV9 to TRBJ2-7; 11 positions agree with TRBD2. The CDR3 is made up of 14 amino acids. CDR1 SGDLS and CDR2 YYNGEE come from the germline V gene. With V trimmed by 4 bases and J by 2 bases, 2 bases remained unmatched. The CDR3 protein is CASSHSGRAYEQYF. The CDR3 DNA follows: TGTGCCAGCAGCCATAGCGGGAGGGCCTACGAGCAGTACTTC.

About this clone: Sequence at one end of the junction differs from germline and may be a read error. The chain carries TRBV28 and TRBJ1-2, with D perhaps TRBD1 (6 bases). The CDR3 spans 16 residues. CDR1 MDHEN and CDR2 SYDVKM come from the germline V gene. The CDR3 nucleotides are TGTGCGAGCAGTTTATTTCAGGGGCGCGGGAGGGAGGGCTACACCTTC. Translation: CASSLFQGRGREGYTF.

The J gene is TRBJ1-5, the V gene TRBV19, with D hard to call. Trimming took off 4 bases at V and 2 bases at J, with 6 bases between the two ends. Germline V lookup: CDR1 LNHDA, CDR2 SQIVND (reference sequence). The CDR3 runs 13 residues. Here the CDR3 reads CASSNGGNQPQHF. CDR3 DNA sequence: TGTGCCAGTAGTAACGGAGGCAATCAGCCCCAGCATTTT.

The J gene is TRBJ2-5, the V gene TRBV25-1; 8 bases align to TRBD1. V gave up 6 bases and J gave up 1 base; unmatched junction bases: 10. The germline V gene encodes CDR1 MGHDK and CDR2 SYGVNS. The CDR3 spans 16 residues. The CDR3 sequence: CASRPAGGPGQETQYF. CDR3 nucleotides: TGTGCCAGCAGGCCAGCAGGGGGCCCCGGCCAAGAGACCCAGTACTTC.

The V and J genes are TRBV30 and TRBJ1-1, with 7 bases identical to TRBD1. In germline, CDR1 is GTSNPN, CDR2 SVGIG (reference sequence). CDR3 length: 13 amino acids. The CDR3 bases are TGTGCGCTTCTCCGGGACAGATACACTGAAGCTTTCTTT. It specifies CALLRDRYTEAFF. Full variable domain (missing parts from reference TRBV30 and TRBJ1-1): SQTIHQWPATLVQPVGSPLSLECTVEGTSNPNLYWYRQAAGRGLQLLFYSVGIGQISSEVPQNLSASRPQDRQFILSSKKLLLSDSGFYLCALLRDRYTEAFFGQGTRLTVV.

The CDR3 here is CASSPGSRQPQHF. In DNA, the CDR3 is TGTGCCAGCTCACCCGGGAGTAGACAGCCCCAGCATTTT. The genes are TRBV18 and TRBJ1-5, with D unclear. The CDR3 is 13 amino acids. The V gene lost 3 bases and the J gene lost 7 bases, with 10 bases spanning the gap. Germline V CDR1 and CDR2: KGHSH, LQKENI.

This rearrangement joins TRBV5-1 to TRBJ2-5; 7 nucleotides align to TRBD1. The length of the CDR3 is 16 residues. The ends lost 7 bases at V and 2 bases at J; junction bases unmatched: 14. The germline CDR1 and CDR2 sequences are SGHRS and YFSETQ. CDR3 in amino acids: CASSKSVRGRQETQYF. The CDR3 coding sequence is TGCGCCAGCTCTAAATCAGTTAGGGGGCGACAAGAGACCCAGTACTTC.

The chain links TRBV4-2 to TRBJ2-7; TRBD2 matches at 7 bases. CDR3 length: 14 amino acids. Germline V gives CDR1 LGHNA, CDR2 YNFKEQ. Trimming removed 0 bases from V and 4 bases from J; junction bases left unmatched: 3. The CDR3: CASSQDASGYEQYF. The CDR3, as DNA: TGTGCCAGCAGCCAAGATGCTAGCGGTTACGAGCAGTACTTC.

This rearrangement joins TRBV16 to TRBJ2-7, with 10 bases that match TRBD1. This CDR3 has 15 amino acids. Germline V gene data show CDR1 as KGHSY and CDR2 as FQNENV. V gave up 4 bases and J gave up 3 bases; unmatched junction bases: 6. The CDR3, as DNA: TGTGCCAGCAGCCTTCTCGGGACAGGGGTCTACGAGCAGTACTTC. Translation gives CASSLLGTGVYEQYF.

The chain is built from TRBV7-2 and TRBJ1-6, with D perhaps TRBD1 (6 bases). This CDR3 region has 12 residues. With 4 bases removed from V and 15 bases from J, the gap between germline ends came to 13 bases. The germline V gene has CDR1 SGHTA and CDR2 FQGNSA. The CDR3 nucleotides are TGTGCCAGCAGCTCCGGGGGGCCGAACCTCCACTTT. Its translation: CASSSGGPNLHF.

This chain joins TRBV7-9 and TRBJ1-1; D is unclear. Germline V lookup: CDR1 SEHNR, CDR2 FQNEAQ (reference sequence). V shed 4 bases and J shed 5 bases, with 11 bases lying between them. The CDR3 is 13 residues long. Here the CDR3 reads CASSSRGRTEAFF. The DNA for the CDR3 is TGTGCCAGCAGCTCTCGCGGGAGGACTGAAGCTTTCTTT.

V and J are TRBV6-1 and TRBJ1-2; weak D call: TRBD1 (6 bases). Germline V lookup: CDR1 MNHNS, CDR2 SASEGT. This CDR3 comprises 14 residues. V was shortened by 2 bases and J by 3 bases, with 10 bases between the two germline ends. The CDR3 sequence: CASSETGTHYGYTF. The CDR3 nucleotides are TGTGCCAGCAGTGAAACCGGGACACACTATGGCTACACCTTC.

CDR3 coding DNA: TGTGCCAGCAGCCAAGAAGGTGGGACAGGGTCCTACGAGCAGTACTTC. It yields the protein CASSQEGGTGSYEQYF. The chain employs TRBV3-1 (or the pseudogene TRBV3-2) and TRBJ2-7; 9 bases map to TRBD1. There are 16 residues in the CDR3. V shed 0 bases, J shed 1 base, and the junction held 4 bases outside the gene matches. Germline CDR1 and CDR2: LGHDT and YNNKEL (reference sequence).

This clone was seen only a few times. The chain joins TRBV2 to TRBJ2-2, with 7 bases aligning to TRBD2. Germline CDR1 is SNHLY and CDR2 is FYNNEI. The CDR3 length is 14 residues. With 8 bases clipped from V and 0 bases from J, the junction kept 3 bases outside the gene matches. CDR3 sequence: CASCGGANTGELFF. The DNA for the CDR3 is TGTGCCAGCTGCGGGGGTGCGAACACCGGGGAGCTGTTTTTT.

The rearrangement joins TRBV18 to TRBJ2-2; D may be TRBD1 (6 bases). The V end lost 3 bases, the J end lost 4 bases, and 12 bases lay between the germline ends. The CDR3 consists of 15 residues. Germline-derived CDR1 and CDR2 are KGHSH and LQKENI. The CDR3 sequence is CASSPNRASTGELFF. The CDR3 coding sequence is TGTGCCAGCTCACCTAACAGGGCCTCCACCGGGGAGCTGTTTTTT.

CDR3 loop: CASRDTYNEAFF. The CDR3 coding sequence is TGCGCCAGCAGGGACACTTACAATGAAGCTTTCTTT. V is TRBV5-1 and J is TRBJ1-1; TRBD1 is a possible D gene (5 bases). Trimming shortened V by 5 bases and J by 7 bases, and 12 bases separated the two germline ends. Germline lookup yields CDR1 SGHRS and CDR2 YFSETQ. The CDR3 runs 12 residues.

V and J are TRBV28 and TRBJ2-5; D is possibly TRBD2 (7 bases). Germline CDR1 and CDR2: MDHEN and SYDVKM. Between the trimmed V and J ends, which lost 5 bases and 5 bases, there was a span of 15 bases. This CDR3 has 14 residues. CDR3 loop: CASSPEGGRETQYF. The CDR3 DNA reads TGTGCCAGCAGTCCCGAGGGGGGGCGGGAGACCCAGTACTTC.

The chain joins TRBV5-1 to TRBJ1-1; maybe TRBD1 (6 bases). The V and J ends lost 1 base and 2 bases respectively, with 9 bases between them. Germline values: CDR1 SGHRS, CDR2 YFSETQ. The CDR3 totals 14 residues. CDR3 DNA sequence: TGCGCCAGCAGCTTGCCAGGGGCCAACACTGAAGCTTTCTTT. It encodes CASSLPGANTEAFF.

This chain uses TRBV18 with TRBJ2-7, with a possible D match to TRBD2 (5 bases). CDR3 length: 14 amino acids. In germline, CDR1 is KGHSH, CDR2 LQKENI. With 5 bases removed from V and 2 bases from J, the gap between germline ends came to 13 bases. The CDR3 DNA reads as TGTGCCAGCTCAGACCGGGGATTTCCCTACGAGCAGTACTTC. Translated, it gives CASSDRGFPYEQYF.

The table lists this clone with a count of one. The chain links TRBV28 to TRBJ2-6; 7 nucleotides line up with TRBD1. Germline V gene sequence: CDR1 MDHEN, CDR2 SYDVKM. The CDR3 has 18 amino acids. J lost 1 base, V lost 4 bases, and 10 bases had no gene match. This chain's CDR3 is CASSSAGTAPSGANVLTF. DNA of the CDR3: TGTGCCAGCAGTTCCGCCGGGACAGCGCCTTCTGGGGCCAACGTCCTGACTTTC.